This T cell receptor (beta chain) was recorded in a study of blood T cell repertoires in COVID-19. Whole-study context: Sites in the United States, Italy and Spain provided acute and convalescent COVID-19 samples.

The method was immunoSEQ multiplex PCR; TCRdb's version includes in-frame clones alone and lacks a portion of them. The sample contains about 140,000 clones, 75% to 90% of which appear only once. The CDR3 is made up of 14 amino acids. CDR1 is SGHAT, CDR2 FQNNGV, per germline. V lost 5 bases and J lost 3, with 13 bases in between. V is TRBV11-2 and J is TRBJ1-2; unclear D gene. The receptor was derived from a woman older than 75 with acute or convalescent COVID-19. Sequenced: peripheral blood. CDR3: CASSQAPTDYGYTF. As DNA, the CDR3 is TGTGCCAGCAGCCAGGCCCCAACCGACTATGGCTACACCTTC.